This TCR beta chain is drawn from a study of blood T cell repertoires in COVID-19. Across the whole study: There were acute and convalescent COVID-19 samples, and they came from the United States, Italy and Spain. T cells, B-cell-depleted T cells, or PBMCs supplied cDNA or gDNA.

The ends were cut back, 4 bases at V and 6 bases at J, with 16 bases in the middle. This CDR3 contains 16 residues. Per the germline V gene, CDR1 is MNHEY and CDR2 is SVGEGT. This clone appeared a few times. Authors' data handling: By means of reference gene primer amplification, nucleated cell counts were estimated. Assay used: immunoSEQ multiplex PCR; TCRdb lists only in-frame clones, some missing. D and trimming were read from the DNA, whereas the V and J calls and clone size are those reported in that table. The sample lists around 67,000 clones; 84% were seen once. The rearrangement uses TRBV6-2 or TRBV6-3 and TRBJ1-6; tentative D call: TRBD1 (5 bases). Material: peripheral blood. The sequence came from a man between 65 and 85 years old with acute or convalescent COVID-19. CDR3 protein: CASSSTRGRLNSPLHF. The CDR3, as DNA: TGTGCCAGCAGTTCCACCCGGGGGAGGCTTAATTCACCCCTCCACTTT.